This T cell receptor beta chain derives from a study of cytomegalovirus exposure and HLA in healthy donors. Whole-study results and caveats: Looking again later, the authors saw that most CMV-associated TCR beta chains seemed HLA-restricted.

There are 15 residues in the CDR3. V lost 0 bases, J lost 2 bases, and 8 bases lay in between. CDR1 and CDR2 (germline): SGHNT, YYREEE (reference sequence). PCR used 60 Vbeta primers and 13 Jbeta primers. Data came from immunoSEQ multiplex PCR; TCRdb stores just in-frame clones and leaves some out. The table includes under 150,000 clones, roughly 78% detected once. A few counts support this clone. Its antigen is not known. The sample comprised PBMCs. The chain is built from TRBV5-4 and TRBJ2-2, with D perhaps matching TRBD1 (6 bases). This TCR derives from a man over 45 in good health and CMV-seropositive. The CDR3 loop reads CASSLAGTNTGELFF. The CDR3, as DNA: TGTGCCAGCAGCTTGGCCGGGACAAACACCGGGGAGCTGTTTTTT.